This T cell receptor beta chain stems from a study of blood T cell repertoires in COVID-19. Study context: Whether acute or convalescent, the COVID-19 samples came from the United States, Italy and Spain. T cells, B-cell-depleted T cells, or PBMCs provided the cDNA or gDNA that served as material.

This CDR3 is 15 amino acids long. Germline loops: CDR1 LNHDA, CDR2 SQIVND (reference sequence). J lost 8 bases, V lost 4 bases, and 9 bases had no gene match. Original methodology: It was from reference gene primer amplification that nucleated cell counts were estimated. Clones were sequenced by immunoSEQ multiplex PCR, and TCRdb holds only the in-frame ones, with some missing. V and J calls and clone size are given by that table; D and trimming were obtained from the DNA. In the table there are around 140,000 clones, approximately 80% of which are singletons. The sequenced material came from peripheral blood. The source is a man aged 70-80 years who had recovered from COVID-19. The rearrangement links TRBV19 to TRBJ2-1, with TRBD1 identical over 9 bases. CDR3 loop: CASSTGTGFVDEQFF. The CDR3, as DNA: TGTGCCAGTAGTACCGGGACAGGGTTCGTCGATGAGCAGTTCTTC.